These 26 T cell receptor beta chains originate from one sample sequenced in a study of blood T cells in healthy people across ages. Combining a sample-barcoded 5' primer with a J-beta primer mix, a second PCR ran for roughly 6 to 12 cycles. In TCRdb, the 5' RACE reads were re-called with MiXCR into one record per CDR3 protein. The repertoire holds 1 million or so distinct CDR3 sequences, with under 45% as singletons. Sequences were obtained from blood. These receptors were obtained from an older woman in good health.

J is TRBJ2-5 and V is TRBV6-6; 8 nucleotides agree with TRBD2. CDR1 and CDR2 (germline): MNHNY, SVGAGI (reference sequence). The CDR3 is 15 residues long. V lost 5 bases to trimming and J lost 1 base; unmatched junction nucleotides: 6. CDR3 loop: CASSPASGGQETQYF. The CDR3 DNA sequence: TGTGCCAGCAGTCCTGCCAGCGGGGGCCAAGAGACCCAGTACTTC.

The chain couples TRBV7-3 to TRBJ2-1; D possibly corresponds to TRBD2 (6 bases). The CDR3 is 14 amino acids. Germline CDR1 and CDR2: SGHTA and FQGTGA. V was pared by 2 bases and J by 9 bases, with 14 bases between. The CDR3 DNA sequence: TGTGCCAGCAGCTTATTCGGCGGGGAAGTTGAGCAGTTCTTC. Amino acid sequence: CASSLFGGEVEQFF.

This chain connects TRBV10-3 to TRBJ2-3; TRBD1 matches 8 bases. In germline, CDR1 is ENHRY, CDR2 SYGVKD. J gave up 2 bases and V 8 bases, and 12 bases lay outside the gene matches. This CDR3 has 16 residues. The CDR3 reads CAIQWDQGAPTDTQYF. The CDR3 bases are TGTGCCATCCAGTGGGATCAGGGGGCCCCCACAGATACGCAGTATTTT.

The chain uses TRBV11-2 and TRBJ1-2; tentatively, D is TRBD1 (5 bases). Deletions cut 3 bases from V and 6 bases from J, with 17 bases between. Looked up from germline, CDR1 is SGHAT and CDR2 is FQNNGV. The CDR3 spans 15 residues. The CDR3 sequence: CASSFGPWLGDGYTF. In DNA, the CDR3 is TGTGCCAGCAGCTTCGGGCCATGGCTGGGGGATGGCTACACCTTC. Combining the CDR3 with reference TRBV11-2 and TRBJ1-2 gives the whole variable domain EAGVAQSPRYKIIEKRQSVAFWCNPISGHATLYWYQQILGQGPKLLIQFQNNGVVDDSQLPKDRFSAERLKGVDSTLKIQPAKLEDSAVYLCASSFGPWLGDGYTFGSGTRLTVV.

V and J are TRBV4-1 and TRBJ2-7; a weak D match, TRBD1 (5 bases). Germline V gene lookup returns CDR1 MGHRA and CDR2 YSYEKL. The CDR3 length is 15 residues. V shed 1 base and J shed 1 base, with 11 bases lying between them. The CDR3 spells CASSQGTILSYEQYF. CDR3 nucleotides: TGCGCCAGCAGCCAAGGGACAATTCTTTCCTACGAGCAGTACTTC.

The V and J genes are TRBV2 and TRBJ2-1; D is perhaps TRBD2 (6 bases). Germline assignment: CDR1 SNHLY and CDR2 FYNNEI. This CDR3 is built from 13 residues. The V and J ends lost 4 bases and 6 bases respectively, with 10 bases between them. The CDR3 spells CASSARGFNEQFF. The CDR3 DNA reads TGTGCCAGCAGTGCGCGGGGATTCAATGAGCAGTTCTTC.

In this sample, this clonotype turned up many times. This sequence joins TRBV29-1 and TRBJ2-5, with D possibly being TRBD2 (5 bases). The CDR3 consists of 15 residues. Per the germline V gene, CDR1 is SQVTM and CDR2 is ANQGSEA. Trimming left V 2 bases short and J 1 base short, with 14 bases between. CDR3 nucleotides: TGCAGCGTTGAATTCCGGGGTATTAGCCAAGAGACCCAGTACTTC. It specifies CSVEFRGISQETQYF.

This clonotype came up a few times. The chain has TRBV7-9 and TRBJ1-2, with D maybe TRBD1 (5 bases). Trimming took 6 bases from V and 3 from J, leaving 11 bases between them. The length of the CDR3 is 13 residues. Germline V gives CDR1 SEHNR, CDR2 FQNEAQ (reference sequence). CDR3 residues: CASSWDGYYGYTF. CDR3 DNA sequence: TGTGCCAGCAGTTGGGACGGCTACTATGGCTACACCTTC.

The V call is TRBV4-3, the J call TRBJ2-5, with 8 nucleotides matching TRBD1. There are 15 residues in the CDR3. Per the germline V gene, CDR1 is LGHNA and CDR2 is YSLEER. V lost 0 bases and J lost 5; bases outside the gene matches: 5. CDR3 nucleotide sequence: TGCGCCAGCAGCCAAGACAGGGGGCGGTGGGAGACCCAGTACTTC. Its protein product is CASSQDRGRWETQYF.

The chain couples TRBV20-1 to TRBJ2-1, with 9 nucleotides matching TRBD2. Trimming took 6 bases from V and 6 from J; bases not matched to a gene: 12. Germline V gene lookup returns CDR1 DFQATT and CDR2 SNEGSKA (reference sequence). This CDR3 has 15 residues. CDR3 protein: CSADIGSGRPNEQFF. The CDR3 coding sequence is TGCAGTGCCGACATCGGTAGCGGGAGACCCAATGAGCAGTTCTTC.

The genes are TRBV2 and TRBJ2-5; unclear D gene. There are 15 residues in the CDR3. Trimming removed 6 bases from V and 5 bases from J, with 19 bases in between. CDR1 is SNHLY and CDR2 is FYNNEI in the germline V gene. The DNA for the CDR3 is TGTGCCAGCAGAGCTAACTTCGGAGCTGGGGAGACCCAGTACTTC. It translates to CASRANFGAGETQYF. The variable domain in full, completed from reference TRBV2 and TRBJ2-5, reads EPEVTQTPSHQVTQMGQEVILRCVPISNHLYFYWYRQILGQKVEFLVSFYNNEISEKSEIFDDQFSVERPDGSNFTLKIRSTKLEDSAMYFCASRANFGAGETQYFGPGTRLLVL.

The gene calls are TRBV24-1 and TRBJ2-3; D might be TRBD1 or TRBD2, each matching 5 bases. Trimming pared 4 bases from V and 6 bases from J, leaving 16 bases between. This CDR3 is 15 amino acids long. From germline, CDR1 is KGHDR and CDR2 SFDVKD. The CDR3 sequence: CATSDPGLRGDTQYF. The DNA for the CDR3 is TGTGCCACCAGTGACCCCGGACTTAGGGGTGATACGCAGTATTTT.

This clonotype has a handful of counts. This chain uses TRBV20-1 with TRBJ2-3; 12 nucleotides line up with TRBD1. Germline assignment: CDR1 DFQATT and CDR2 SNEGSKA (reference sequence). V lost 2 bases to trimming and J lost 5 bases; unmatched junction nucleotides: 11. CDR3 length: 17 residues. CDR3 in DNA: TGCAGTGCTAGACATCATCCGGGACAGGGGGCGGTAGATACGCAGTATTTT. This translates into CSARHHPGQGAVDTQYF.

The sample holds a few counts of this clonotype. CDR3 sequence reads: CASSASVNDQPQHF. The CDR3 nucleotides are TGTGCCAGCAGCGCAAGCGTGAATGATCAGCCCCAGCATTTT. The rearrangement links TRBV7-9 to TRBJ1-5; D gene unclear. V gave up 5 bases and J gave up 5 bases, with 13 bases separating them. The CDR3 is 14 residues long. Germline V gene lookup returns CDR1 SEHNR and CDR2 FQNEAQ (reference sequence).

The rearrangement links TRBV7-9 to TRBJ1-2, with D perhaps TRBD1 (6 bases). The V end was cut by 6 bases, the J end by 0 bases, with 11 bases between. The CDR3 sequence is 14 residues long. The germline CDR1 and CDR2 sequences are SEHNR and FQNEAQ (reference sequence). The CDR3 DNA reads TGTGCCAGCAGTCCGGAGGGGGCTAACTATGGCTACACCTTC. Its translation is CASSPEGANYGYTF.

J is TRBJ2-1 and V is TRBV7-8, with D possibly being TRBD1 or TRBD2 (5 bases each). The CDR3 is 14 amino acids. CDR1 and CDR2 (germline): SGHVS, FQNEAQ. V lost 7 bases to trimming and J lost 8 bases, with 18 bases between them. This CDR3 reads CASTEGPQNDEQFF. Written as DNA, the CDR3 is TGTGCCAGCACCGAGGGACCCCAGAACGATGAGCAGTTCTTC.

As to this clonotype: A much more abundant neighbour one base away suggests this may be a read error. V and J are TRBV3-1 and TRBJ2-1; D is perhaps TRBD1 (5 bases). The CDR3 totals 15 residues. Looked up from germline, CDR1 is LGHDT and CDR2 is YNNKEL (reference sequence). Trimming removed 0 bases at V and 7 bases at J, with 13 bases between. CDR3 residues: CASSQDLDQGNEQFF. The CDR3 DNA reads TGTGCCAGCAGCCAAGATCTGGATCAGGGTAATGAGCAGTTCTTC.

V gene TRBV29-1 combines with J gene TRBJ1-1; 8 nucleotides agree with TRBD1. Trimming took 7 bases from V and 3 from J; bases not matched to a gene: 1. The CDR3 is 11 residues long. Germline CDR1 is SQVTM and CDR2 is ANQGSEA. The CDR3 coding sequence is TGCAGCGCGACAGGGGACACTGAAGCTTTCTTT. Amino acids: CSATGDTEAFF.

The chain uses TRBV10-2 and TRBJ2-1; D perhaps matches TRBD2 (5 bases). Between the trimmed V and J ends, which lost 2 bases and 6 bases, there was a span of 14 bases. This CDR3 region has 15 residues. The germline V gene has CDR1 WSHSY and CDR2 SAAADI. CDR3 nucleotides: TGCGCCAGCAGTGAGGGCGATAACCGGGGCAATGAGCAGTTCTTC. Encoded protein: CASSEGDNRGNEQFF.

This chain joins TRBV15 and TRBJ2-5, with D maybe TRBD2 (5 bases). Near its end, the DNA agrees better with TRBJ2-7, so the J call may be wrong. Per the germline V gene, CDR1 is LNHNV and CDR2 is YYDKDF (reference sequence). The CDR3 contains 15 residues. CDR3 protein: CATSRDGSGPYEQYF. The DNA of the CDR3 is TGTGCCACCAGCAGAGATGGAAGCGGCCCCTACGAGCAGTACTTC.

This clonotype was detected only a few times. The chain combines TRBV5-1 with TRBJ2-3; 8 positions agree with TRBD2. Germline-derived CDR1 and CDR2 are SGHRS and YFSETQ. The V and J ends lost 0 bases and 0 bases, in that order; junction bases with no gene match: 6. The CDR3 has 17 residues. DNA for the CDR3: TGCGCCAGCAGCTTGGGGTCTAGCGGGCCTAGCACAGATACGCAGTATTTT. As protein: CASSLGSSGPSTDTQYF.

In its sample, this clonotype was seen a few times. The chain joins TRBV7-6 to TRBJ1-1; TRBD1 agrees at 8 bases. V lost 2 bases and J lost 6; bases outside the gene matches: 5. The CDR3 is 14 amino acids. Germline CDR1 reads SGHVS; CDR2 reads FNYEAQ. In DNA, the CDR3 is TGTGCCAGCAGCTTAACCGGGACAGGTTCTGAAGCTTTCTTT. Protein sequence: CASSLTGTGSEAFF. Using reference TRBV7-6 and TRBJ1-1 for the parts outside the CDR3, the full variable domain is GAGVSQSPRYKVTKRGQDVALRCDPISGHVSLYWYRQALGQGPEFLTYFNYEAQQDKSGLPNDRFSAERPEGSISTLTIQRTEQRDSAMYRCASSLTGTGSEAFFGQGTRLTVV.

The chain carries TRBV15 and TRBJ2-5; the D gene is possibly TRBD1 (7 bases). Trimming removed 0 bases from V and 5 bases from J, with 13 bases in between. CDR1 and CDR2 from the germline V gene are LNHNV and YYDKDF (reference sequence). The CDR3 has 15 residues. The CDR3 spells CATSRDQGGWETQYF. CDR3 coding DNA: TGTGCCACCAGCAGAGACCAGGGGGGTTGGGAGACCCAGTACTTC.

The chain carries TRBV29-1 and TRBJ2-5; the D gene is possibly TRBD2 (5 bases). The germline CDR1 and CDR2 sequences are SQVTM and ANQGSEA. V was trimmed by 4 bases and J by 0 bases, leaving 12 bases between them. This CDR3 has 14 amino acids. The CDR3 protein is CSVVVGLHQETQYF. The CDR3 bases are TGCAGCGTTGTGGTCGGACTGCACCAAGAGACCCAGTACTTC.

This clonotype was found a few times. The V call is TRBV29-1, the J call TRBJ2-6; D is perhaps TRBD1 (5 bases). Between the trimmed V and J ends, which lost 4 bases and 0 bases, there was a span of 16 bases. The CDR3 totals 17 residues. Germline V gene sequence: CDR1 SQVTM, CDR2 ANQGSEA. The CDR3 spells CSVVLVQESSGANVLTF. The DNA of the CDR3 is TGCAGCGTTGTTTTGGTACAGGAGAGCTCTGGGGCCAACGTCCTGACTTTC. The entire variable domain, with the rest obtained from reference TRBV29-1 and TRBJ2-6, is as follows: SAVISQKPSRDICQRGTSLTIQCQVDSQVTMMFWYRQQPGQSLTLIATANQGSEATYESGFVIDKFPISRPNLTFSTLTVSNMSPEDSSIYLCSVVLVQESSGANVLTFGAGSRLTVL.

The chain combines TRBV5-1 with TRBJ1-2; a possible D gene is TRBD1 (5 bases). Germline V gene sequence: CDR1 SGHRS, CDR2 YFSETQ. V was pared by 3 bases and J by 3 bases, with 9 bases between. The CDR3 has 13 amino acids. The CDR3 region has the DNA TGCGCCAGCAGCTCCTCGGGGCACTATGGCTACACCTTC. Its translation: CASSSSGHYGYTF.